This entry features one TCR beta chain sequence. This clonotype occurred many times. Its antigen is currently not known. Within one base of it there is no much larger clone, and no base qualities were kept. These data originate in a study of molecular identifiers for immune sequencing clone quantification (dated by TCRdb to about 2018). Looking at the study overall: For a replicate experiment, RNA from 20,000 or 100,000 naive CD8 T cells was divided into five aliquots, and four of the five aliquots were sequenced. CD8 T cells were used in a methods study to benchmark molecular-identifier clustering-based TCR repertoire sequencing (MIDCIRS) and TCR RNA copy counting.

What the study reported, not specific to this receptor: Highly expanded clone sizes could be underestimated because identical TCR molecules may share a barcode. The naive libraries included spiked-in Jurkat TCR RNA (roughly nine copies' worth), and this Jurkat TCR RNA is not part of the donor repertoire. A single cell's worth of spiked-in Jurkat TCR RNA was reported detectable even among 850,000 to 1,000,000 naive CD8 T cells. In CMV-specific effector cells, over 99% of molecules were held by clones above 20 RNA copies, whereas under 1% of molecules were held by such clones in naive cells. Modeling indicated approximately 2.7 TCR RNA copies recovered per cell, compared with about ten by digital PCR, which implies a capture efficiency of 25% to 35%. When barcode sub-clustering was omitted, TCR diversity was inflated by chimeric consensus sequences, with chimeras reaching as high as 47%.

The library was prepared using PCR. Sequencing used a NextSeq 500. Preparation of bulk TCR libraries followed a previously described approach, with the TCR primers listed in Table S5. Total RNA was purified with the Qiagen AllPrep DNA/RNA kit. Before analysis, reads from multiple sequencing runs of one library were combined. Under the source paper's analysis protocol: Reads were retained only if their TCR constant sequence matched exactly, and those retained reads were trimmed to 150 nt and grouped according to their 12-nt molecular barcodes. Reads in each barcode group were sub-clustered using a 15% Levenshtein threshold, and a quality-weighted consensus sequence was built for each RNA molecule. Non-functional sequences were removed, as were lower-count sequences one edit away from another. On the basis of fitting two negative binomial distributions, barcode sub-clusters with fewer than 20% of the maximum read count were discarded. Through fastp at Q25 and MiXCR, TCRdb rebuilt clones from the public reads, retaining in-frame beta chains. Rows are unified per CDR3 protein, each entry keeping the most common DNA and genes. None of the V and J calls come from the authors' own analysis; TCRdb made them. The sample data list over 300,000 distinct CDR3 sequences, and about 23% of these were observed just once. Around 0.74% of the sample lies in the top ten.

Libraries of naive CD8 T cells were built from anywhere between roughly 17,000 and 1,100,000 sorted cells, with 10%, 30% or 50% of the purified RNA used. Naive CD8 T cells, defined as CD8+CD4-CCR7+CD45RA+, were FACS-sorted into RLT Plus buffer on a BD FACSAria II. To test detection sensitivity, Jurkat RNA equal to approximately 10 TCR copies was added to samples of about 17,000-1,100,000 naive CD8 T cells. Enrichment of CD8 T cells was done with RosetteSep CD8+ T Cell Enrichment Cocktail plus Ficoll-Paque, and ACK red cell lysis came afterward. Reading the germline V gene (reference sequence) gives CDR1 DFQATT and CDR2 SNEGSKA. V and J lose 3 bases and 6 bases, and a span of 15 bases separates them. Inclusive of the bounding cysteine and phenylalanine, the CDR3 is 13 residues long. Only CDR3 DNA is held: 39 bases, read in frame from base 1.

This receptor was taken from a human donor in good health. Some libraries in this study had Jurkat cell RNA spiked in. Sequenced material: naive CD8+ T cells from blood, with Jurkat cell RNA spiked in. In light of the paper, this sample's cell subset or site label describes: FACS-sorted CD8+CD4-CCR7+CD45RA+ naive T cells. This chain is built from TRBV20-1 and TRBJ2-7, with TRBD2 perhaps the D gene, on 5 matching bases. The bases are TGCAGTGCTAGGTCTGTAGAGGACTTCGAGCAGTACTTC. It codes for CSARSVEDFEQYF.